This T cell receptor beta chain was documented in a study of CD8+CD57+ T cells in acquired aplastic anemia. On the study more broadly: Sorted cells (CD4+ and CD8+) yielded DNA amounts that averaged around 3.1 ug. General study points: Statistical testing detected no significant gap in CD8+ Simpson's diversity between patients and controls. Patients shared 25 to 30 CD8+ CDR3 sequences with controls.

This clonotype was detected a few times. Its antigen is undetermined. Patients selected for sequencing had displayed CD8+CD57+ cell expansion by flow cytometry. Each patient had severe acquired aplastic anemia. The use of genomic DNA as template underpinned the TCR beta VDJ and CDR3 profiling. TCRdb called the reads again in MiXCR, with one record for every CDR3 protein. Of 200,000 or so distinct CDR3 sequences in the sample, more than 45% are singletons; the top ten hold over 7.5%. Sample: sorted CD4+, CD8+, or CD8+CD57+ T cells (not recorded which) from PBMCs. This sequence originates from a human donor with aplastic anemia.

The CDR3 DNA follows: TGTGCCAGCGGTCCCCTGGGGGGCGAAGAAAAACTGTTTTTT. It specifies CASGPLGGEEKLFF. The chain recombines TRBV5-6 with TRBJ1-4; D possibly corresponds to TRBD1 (6 bases). CDR1 and CDR2 from the germline V gene are SGHDT and YYEEEE. The V end was cut by 7 bases, the J end by 8 bases, with 18 bases between. The CDR3 is made up of 14 amino acids.